This T cell receptor beta chain was captured by sequencing in a study of T cells in Graves' hyperthyroidism and ophthalmopathy. For the study at large: At initial diagnosis, before any treatment had begun, peripheral blood was obtained.

Template material for amplifying TCR beta CDR3 regions consisted of RNA transcripts. Initially, a first-round RT-PCR of the TCR CDR3 employed the HTBI primer set. Each CDR3 protein gets one entry after TCRdb re-called the multiplex PCR reads with MiXCR. The table has roughly 96,000 distinct CDR3 sequences, about 51% seen once. V lost 5 bases and J 3 bases, leaving 13 bases between the germline ends. CDR3 length: 14 residues. Germline V gene sequence: CDR1 SEHNR, CDR2 FQNEAQ (reference sequence). Stable hyperthyroidism: no ophthalmopathy progression over 18 months of follow-up. Sequenced material: blood. The genes are TRBV7-9 and TRBJ1-2; maybe TRBD1 (6 bases). The clonotype was recovered from a woman aged 40 to 49 with Graves' hyperthyroidism. Here the CDR3 reads CASSPGGPYYGYTF. The CDR3 coding sequence is TGTGCCAGCAGCCCGGGGGGGCCCTACTATGGCTACACCTTC.